These 20 T cell receptor beta chains share one sample of origin, sequenced in a study of blood T cell repertoires in COVID-19. Assay used: immunoSEQ multiplex PCR; TCRdb lists only in-frame clones, some missing. In the table there are 170,000 or so clones, roughly 86% of which are singletons. The specimen was peripheral blood. The source of these receptors is a middle-aged man with active or convalescent COVID-19.

This rearrangement joins TRBV24-1 to TRBJ2-3; 7 nucleotides align to TRBD2. The CDR3 is 14 residues long. Germline CDR1 KGHDR, CDR2 SFDVKD. V gave up 6 bases and J gave up 4 bases; unmatched junction bases: 6. The CDR3 is CATSLREFADTQYF. CDR3 nucleotides: TGTGCCACCAGTTTGCGGGAGTTCGCAGATACGCAGTATTTT.

The V call is TRBV19, the J call TRBJ2-7; the D is unclear. Per germline, CDR1 LNHDA and CDR2 SQIVND (reference sequence). V was pared by 3 bases and J by 0 bases, with 9 bases between. This CDR3 is built from 14 residues. CDR3 in amino acids: CASSMQDSSYEQYF. The CDR3 DNA follows: TGTGCCAGTAGTATGCAGGATTCCTCCTACGAGCAGTACTTC.

The V call is TRBV5-6, the J call TRBJ2-2, with 7 positions matching TRBD1. Germline loops: CDR1 SGHDT, CDR2 YYEEEE. V trimming: 4 bases; J trimming: 6 bases; junction bases outside the gene matches: 12. CDR3 length: 16 amino acids. CDR3 residues: CASSHWTGRSPGELFF. The CDR3 coding sequence is TGTGCCAGCAGCCATTGGACAGGAAGAAGCCCCGGGGAGCTGTTTTTT.

The chain uses TRBV4-3 and TRBJ1-5, with D maybe TRBD1 (6 bases). The CDR3 sequence is 15 residues long. V dropped 9 bases and J dropped 6 bases, with 21 bases sitting between them. Germline lookup yields CDR1 LGHNA and CDR2 YSLEER. CDR3 protein: CARGRGYVRLQPQHF. CDR3 nucleotide sequence: TGCGCCAGGGGGAGGGGGTATGTGCGGCTTCAGCCCCAGCATTTT.

Only one count was recorded for this clone. As DNA, the CDR3 is TGTGCCAGCAGCTTAGACCGACAGGTGCAAACCTACGAGCAGTACTTC. Protein: CASSLDRQVQTYEQYF. The chain couples TRBV5-6 to TRBJ2-7; a weak D match, TRBD1 (6 bases). Per the germline V gene, CDR1 is SGHDT and CDR2 is YYEEEE. The CDR3 runs 16 residues. With 2 bases removed from V and 2 bases from J, the gap between germline ends came to 17 bases.

This clone was picked up one time. The rearrangement uses TRBV10-3 and TRBJ2-2, with TRBD1 identical over 9 bases. In germline, CDR1 is ENHRY, CDR2 SYGVKD. The V and J ends lost 3 bases and 4 bases, in that order; junction bases with no gene match: 6. The CDR3 sequence is 16 residues long. CDR3 DNA sequence: TGTGCCATCAGTGAAAGGGGACAGGGCAGCACCGGGGAGCTGTTTTTT. Translation: CAISERGQGSTGELFF.

This clone was observed a few times. The rearrangement joins TRBV27 to TRBJ1-6; D is possibly TRBD1 (6 bases). Germline V gene lookup returns CDR1 MNHEY and CDR2 SMNVEV (reference sequence). V lost 7 bases and J lost 10, with 17 bases in between. The CDR3 consists of 14 residues. CDR3 sequence reads: CASTVGGAGSPLHF. Here the CDR3 DNA reads TGTGCCAGCACCGTTGGGGGGGCAGGGTCACCCCTCCACTTT.

The chain carries TRBV4-2 and TRBJ2-3, with TRBD2 as a possible D gene (6 bases). V gave up 0 bases and J gave up 4 bases, with 8 bases separating them. Germline values: CDR1 LGHNA, CDR2 YNFKEQ. The CDR3 has 14 residues. CDR3 bases: TGTGCCAGCAGCCAAGACTGGGGGGCAGATACGCAGTATTTT. This sequence encodes CASSQDWGADTQYF.

J is TRBJ1-6 and V is TRBV10-3; no definite D call. V gave up 6 bases and J gave up 6 bases, with 12 bases separating them. Germline V gene sequence: CDR1 ENHRY, CDR2 SYGVKD. This CDR3 has 14 amino acids. The CDR3 sequence is CAISGGLGNSPLHF. In DNA, the CDR3 is TGTGCCATCAGCGGAGGGTTAGGTAATTCACCCCTCCACTTT.

This clone was observed a single time. The chain uses TRBV5-1 and TRBJ1-1; D gene ambiguous. Trimming removed 1 base from V and 0 bases from J, with 7 bases in between. Per the germline V gene, CDR1 is SGHRS and CDR2 is YFSETQ. The CDR3 runs 14 residues. CDR3 coding DNA: TGCGCCAGCAGCTTGCAGGCTATGAACACTGAAGCTTTCTTT. Translating gives CASSLQAMNTEAFF.

In its sample, this clone was seen once. V gene TRBV19 combines with J gene TRBJ2-1; perhaps TRBD2 as D (7 bases). The CDR3 totals 17 residues. Germline values: CDR1 LNHDA, CDR2 SQIVND (reference sequence). V lost 2 bases and J 5 bases, leaving 19 bases between the germline ends. In DNA form, the CDR3 reads TGTGCCAGTAGTATAAGGGCGGGGGCTGGACAAAACAATGAGCAGTTCTTC. Residues: CASSIRAGAGQNNEQFF.

The rearrangement joins TRBV28 to TRBJ1-4; D is possibly TRBD1 (6 bases). Trimming cost V 5 bases and J 8 bases, with 18 bases left between them. The CDR3 has 15 residues. Germline CDR1 MDHEN, CDR2 SYDVKM. The CDR3 DNA reads TGTGCCAGCAGTCCCCCAGGGGTGGGTGGGGAAAAACTGTTTTTT. This sequence encodes CASSPPGVGGEKLFF.

This clone was recorded only once. The chain is built from TRBV7-2 and TRBJ1-6; D remains unclear. CDR3 length equals 15 residues. Per the germline V gene, CDR1 is SGHTA and CDR2 is FQGNSA. Trimming pared 7 bases from V and 5 bases from J, leaving 15 bases between. CDR3 bases: TGTGCCAGCACCCATGATCACAGAAATAATTCACCCCTCCACTTT. This codes for CASTHDHRNNSPLHF.

This clone was counted a single time. The chain joins TRBV2 to TRBJ1-6; possible D gene TRBD1, 5 bases. Trimming pared 7 bases from V and 3 bases from J, leaving 16 bases between. Germline assignment: CDR1 SNHLY and CDR2 FYNNEI. This CDR3 region has 16 residues. CDR3 sequence reads: CASTLARGSYNSPLHF. CDR3 coding DNA: TGTGCCAGCACCCTTGCCCGGGGGAGCTATAATTCACCCCTCCACTTT.

This clone has just one count. The rearrangement joins TRBV7-2 to TRBJ1-1; a possible D gene is TRBD1 (5 bases). CDR3 length: 13 amino acids. Germline-derived CDR1 and CDR2 are SGHTA and FQGNSA. V lost 8 bases and J lost 2, with 12 bases in between. CDR3 nucleotide sequence: TGTGCCAGCCGGCGGGGGGATAACACTGAAGCTTTCTTT. The encoded protein is CASRRGDNTEAFF. Variable domain in full (rest from reference TRBV7-2 and TRBJ1-1): GAGVSQSPSNKVTEKGKDVELRCDPISGHTALYWYRQSLGQGLEFLIYFQGNSAPDKSGLPSDRFSAERTGGSVSTLTIQRTQQEDSAVYLCASRRGDNTEAFFGQGTRLTVV.

This clone was observed once. The chain carries TRBV19 and TRBJ2-1, with a tentative D call TRBD2 (5 bases). The germline V gene has CDR1 LNHDA and CDR2 SQIVND (reference sequence). V dropped 2 bases and J dropped 0 bases, with 14 bases sitting between them. The CDR3 has 17 amino acids. CDR3 in DNA: TGTGCCAGTAGTATACGGGCTCCGGGAAGCTCCTACAATGAGCAGTTCTTC. It yields the protein CASSIRAPGSSYNEQFF.

The chain carries TRBV4-3 and TRBJ2-5; 10 positions agree with TRBD2. The germline gives CDR1 LGHNA, CDR2 YSLEER. V was pared by 0 bases and J by 0 bases, with 4 bases of the junction left unmatched. The CDR3 extends over 17 amino acids. The CDR3 loop reads CASSQELTSGHQETQYF. The CDR3 DNA follows: TGCGCCAGCAGCCAAGAGTTGACTAGCGGGCACCAAGAGACCCAGTACTTC.

This sequence joins TRBV24-1 and TRBJ2-1; TRBD2 matches at 15 bases. This CDR3 has 16 amino acids. V lost 2 bases and J lost 6; bases outside the gene matches: 1. Germline CDR1 and CDR2: KGHDR and SFDVKD. The DNA for the CDR3 is TGTGCCACCAGTGATTCGGGACTAGCGGGAGGCAATGAGCAGTTCTTC. Its translation: CATSDSGLAGGNEQFF.

V is TRBV19 and J is TRBJ1-1; D remains ambiguous. Trimming removed 9 bases at V and 7 bases at J, with 9 bases between. Germline lookup yields CDR1 LNHDA and CDR2 SQIVND (reference sequence). This CDR3 is built from 10 residues. DNA for the CDR3: TGTGCCAGCTCCTCCCTTGAAGCTTTCTTT. Encoded protein: CASSSLEAFF.

The chain joins TRBV19 to TRBJ1-1; TRBD1 matches at 9 bases. With 5 bases clipped from V and 0 bases from J, the junction kept 7 bases outside the gene matches. The CDR3 is 16 amino acids. Germline V gene lookup returns CDR1 LNHDA and CDR2 SQIVND (reference sequence). The CDR3 is CASSPGTGYMNTEAFF. The CDR3 nucleotides read TGTGCCAGTAGTCCCGGGACAGGGTACATGAACACTGAAGCTTTCTTT.